One and the same sample provided the 5 T cell receptor beta chains below, sequenced in a study of human T cells and chemical hapten exposure. TCRdb redid the calling of the RACE reads with MiXCR, one entry per CDR3 protein. The table has around 380,000 distinct CDR3 sequences, about 5% seen once. Described time point: pre-sensitization, week 0. Treatment specified: therapeutic diphenylcyclopropenone sensitization with weekly scalp DPC. The sequencing used whole blood, collected in connection with sensitization to the hapten diphenylcyclopropenone (DPC). All receptors derive from a young woman with alopecia areata. Some clones in this sample may be carry-over from other donors' samples.

The V call is TRBV6-5, the J call TRBJ2-5; the match to TRBD2 covers 7 bases. From germline, CDR1 is MNHEY and CDR2 SVGAGI. The CDR3 extends over 16 amino acids. V lost 2 bases and J lost 4; bases outside the gene matches: 10. CDR3 nucleotides: TGTGCCAGCAGTTACGCCGGACCGCCGGGGGGAGAGACCCAGTACTTC. Translating it yields CASSYAGPPGGETQYF.

At least ten counts were recorded for this clonotype. The CDR3 loop reads CASRDRGQDTEAFF. The CDR3 coding sequence is TGTGCCAGCAGGGACAGGGGCCAGGACACTGAAGCTTTCTTT. The chain is built from TRBV6-6 and TRBJ1-1; 9 bases align to TRBD1. The CDR3 is made up of 14 amino acids. J lost 3 bases, V lost 6 bases, and 5 bases had no gene match. In germline, CDR1 is MNHNY, CDR2 SVGAGI (reference sequence).

This clonotype was recorded at least ten times. This rearrangement joins TRBV10-3 to TRBJ2-3; the D gene could be TRBD1 or TRBD2 (5 bases each). The V and J ends lost 0 bases and 0 bases respectively, with 7 bases between them. The CDR3 has 15 amino acids. In germline, CDR1 is ENHRY, CDR2 SYGVKD. This CDR3 is CAISESGGSTDTQYF. In DNA, the CDR3 is TGTGCCATCAGTGAGTCTGGGGGAAGCACAGATACGCAGTATTTT.

This clonotype was observed a few times. The chain uses TRBV2 and TRBJ1-4, with 9 bases lining up with TRBD1. The CDR3 sequence is 15 residues long. The V and J ends lost 5 bases and 7 bases, in that order; junction bases with no gene match: 8. CDR1 and CDR2 from the germline V gene are SNHLY and FYNNEI. CDR3 loop: CASSFDRGNGEKLFF. The CDR3 nucleotides are TGTGCCAGCAGTTTCGACAGGGGGAATGGTGAAAAACTGTTTTTT.

The sample holds many counts of this clonotype. This rearrangement joins TRBV4-3 to TRBJ2-7; tentatively, D is TRBD2 (5 bases). This CDR3 comprises 15 residues. V was shortened by 2 bases and J by 1 base, with 12 bases between the two germline ends. Per the germline V gene, CDR1 is LGHNA and CDR2 is YSLEER. The CDR3 loop is CASSQLVTGSYEQYF. The CDR3 DNA is TGCGCCAGCAGCCAACTAGTAACGGGATCCTACGAGCAGTACTTC.